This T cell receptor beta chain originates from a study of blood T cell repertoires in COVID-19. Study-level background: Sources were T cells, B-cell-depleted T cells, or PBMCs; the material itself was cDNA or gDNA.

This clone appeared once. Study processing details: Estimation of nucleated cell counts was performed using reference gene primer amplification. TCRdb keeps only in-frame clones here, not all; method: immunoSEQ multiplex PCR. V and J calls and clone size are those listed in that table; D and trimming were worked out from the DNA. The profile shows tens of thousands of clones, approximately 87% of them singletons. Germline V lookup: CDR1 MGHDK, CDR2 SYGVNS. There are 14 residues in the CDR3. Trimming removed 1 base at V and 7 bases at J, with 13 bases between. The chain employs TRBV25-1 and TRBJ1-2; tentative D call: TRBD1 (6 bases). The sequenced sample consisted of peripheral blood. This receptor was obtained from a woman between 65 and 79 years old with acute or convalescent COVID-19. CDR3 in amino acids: CASSEFSQGFGYTF. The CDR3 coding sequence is TGTGCCAGCAGTGAATTTAGTCAGGGGTTTGGCTACACCTTC.